The clone carrying this TCR beta chain was recorded a few times. There are 12 residues in the CDR3. V lost 4 bases, J lost 3 bases, and 10 bases lay in between. The germline CDR1 and CDR2 sequences are SQVTM and ANQGSEA. This record belongs to a study of blood T cell repertoires in COVID-19. Looking at the study overall: T cells, B-cell-depleted T cells, or PBMCs supplied cDNA or gDNA.

In the study's own analysis: Estimation of nucleated cell counts relied on the amplification of reference gene primers. Produced via immunoSEQ multiplex PCR; TCRdb's table is partial and in-frame only. The DNA was the basis for D and trimming; V, J and clone size are from that table. The sample has under 200,000 clones, about 74% seen once. The genes are TRBV29-1 and TRBJ2-7; D is perhaps TRBD1 (5 bases). Sequences were obtained from peripheral blood. This receptor was taken from a man aged 55-75 years with acute or convalescent COVID-19. The CDR3 loop reads CSVGQGDYEQYF. In nucleotides, the CDR3 is TGCAGCGTTGGTCAAGGGGACTACGAGCAGTACTTC.